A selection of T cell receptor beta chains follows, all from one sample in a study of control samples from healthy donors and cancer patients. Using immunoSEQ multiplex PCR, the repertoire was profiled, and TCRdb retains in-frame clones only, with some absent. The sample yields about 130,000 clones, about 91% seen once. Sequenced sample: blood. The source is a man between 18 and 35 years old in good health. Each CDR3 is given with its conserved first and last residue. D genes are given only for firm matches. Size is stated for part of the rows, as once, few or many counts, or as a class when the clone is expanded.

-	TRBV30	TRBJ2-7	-	CAWSDQYEQYF	TGTGCCTGGAGTGACCAGTACGAGCAGTACTTC
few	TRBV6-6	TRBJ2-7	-	CASSDRWGSYEQYF	TGTGCCAGCAGTGATAGGTGGGGCTCCTACGAGCAGTACTTC
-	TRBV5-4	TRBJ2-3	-	CASSLDPGTSTDTQYF	TGTGCCAGCAGCTTGGATCCGGGGACTAGCACAGATACGCAGTATTTT
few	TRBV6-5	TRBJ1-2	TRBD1	CASSRTGAADGYTF	TGTGCCAGCAGTAGAACAGGGGCTGCGGATGGCTACACCTTC
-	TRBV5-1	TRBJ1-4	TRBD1	CASSLQQGANEKLFF	TGCGCCAGCAGCCTACAACAGGGGGCTAATGAAAAACTGTTTTTT
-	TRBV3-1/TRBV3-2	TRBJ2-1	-	CASSQVRGDEQFF	TGTGCCAGCAGCCAAGTTCGGGGCGATGAGCAGTTCTTC
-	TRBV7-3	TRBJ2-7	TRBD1	CASSPGQGGYEQYF	TGTGCCAGCAGCCCTGGACAGGGAGGCTACGAGCAGTACTTC
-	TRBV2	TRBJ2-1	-	CASSEVRILGFNEQFF	TGTGCCAGCAGTGAGGTTCGTATTTTGGGTTTCAATGAGCAGTTCTTC
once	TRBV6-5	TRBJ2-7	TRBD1	CASSADRGPYEQYF	TGTGCCAGCAGCGCTGACAGGGGGCCCTACGAGCAGTACTTC
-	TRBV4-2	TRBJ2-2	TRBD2	CASSQLTSGGTGELFF	TGTGCCAGCAGCCAACTTACTAGCGGGGGGACAGGGGAGCTGTTTTTT
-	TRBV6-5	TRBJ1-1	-	CASSPSRLANTEAFF	TGTGCCAGCAGCCCCTCAAGGCTGGCGAACACTGAAGCTTTCTTT
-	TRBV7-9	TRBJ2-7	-	CASSPRPGAHEQYF	TGTGCCAGCAGCCCACGGCCAGGGGCCCACGAACAGTACTTC
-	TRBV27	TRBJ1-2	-	CASSLGRAYGYTF	TGTGCCAGCAGTTTAGGCAGGGCCTATGGCTACACCTTC
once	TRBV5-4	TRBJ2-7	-	CASSPPGEQFYEQYF	TGTGCCAGCAGCCCCCCAGGTGAACAGTTCTACGAGCAGTACTTC
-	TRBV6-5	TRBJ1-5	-	CASSYWGERSNQPQHF	TGTGCCAGCAGTTACTGGGGGGAAAGGAGCAATCAGCCCCAGCATTTT
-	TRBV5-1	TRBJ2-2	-	CASSENTGELFF	TGCGCCAGCAGCGAGAACACCGGGGAGCTGTTTTTT
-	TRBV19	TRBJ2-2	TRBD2	CASRRDYPILNTGELFF	TGTGCCAGTAGACGGGACTACCCCATACTTAACACCGGGGAGCTGTTTTTT
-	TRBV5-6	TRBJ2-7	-	CASSGGQATLERYYEQYF	TGTGCCAGCAGCGGGGGGCAGGCCACGCTCGAAAGATACTACGAGCAGTACTTC
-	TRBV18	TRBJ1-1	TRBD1	CASSPQGQGASWNTEAFF	TGTGCCAGCTCACCACAGGGCCAGGGGGCAAGTTGGAACACTGAAGCTTTCTTT
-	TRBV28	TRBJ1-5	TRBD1	CASSILIGDRGKRPQHF	TGTGCCAGCAGTATCTTGATTGGGGACAGGGGAAAAAGGCCCCAGCATTTT
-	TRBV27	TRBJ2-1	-	CASSFNPGEGNEQFF	TGTGCCAGCAGTTTTAACCCAGGGGAAGGCAATGAGCAGTTCTTC
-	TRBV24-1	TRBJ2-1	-	CATSELGRGKQFF	TGTGCCACCAGTGAACTGGGCAGAGGAAAGCAGTTCTTC
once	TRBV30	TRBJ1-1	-	CAWSAQGYDEAFF	TGTGCCTGGAGTGCCCAGGGGTACGATGAAGCTTTCTTT
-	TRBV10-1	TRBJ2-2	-	CASSPRTANTGELFF	TGCGCCAGCAGTCCCCGGACGGCAAACACCGGGGAGCTGTTTTTT
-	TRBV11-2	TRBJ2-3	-	CASSPLVRSSSTDTQYF	TGTGCCAGCAGCCCCCTGGTGAGATCCTCTAGCACAGATACGCAGTATTTT
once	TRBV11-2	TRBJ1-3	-	CASRPTVLTGNTIYF	TGTGCCAGCAGACCGACTGTGTTAACAGGAAACACCATATATTTT
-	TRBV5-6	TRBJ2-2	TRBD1	CASSLGDRTTGELFF	TGTGCCAGCAGCTTGGGGGACAGAACAACCGGGGAGCTGTTTTTT
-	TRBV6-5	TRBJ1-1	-	CASSYFQGDTEAFF	TGTGCCAGCAGTTACTTTCAGGGTGACACTGAAGCTTTCTTT
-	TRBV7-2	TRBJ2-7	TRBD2	CASSFASGVYEQYF	TGTGCCAGCAGCTTTGCTAGCGGGGTCTACGAGCAGTACTTC
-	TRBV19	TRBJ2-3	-	CASSIARASDTQYF	TGTGCCAGTAGTATAGCCAGGGCATCAGATACGCAGTATTTT
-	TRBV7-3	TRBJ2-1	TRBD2	CASSFGGVATEQFF	TGTGCCAGCAGCTTTGGGGGGGTTGCGACTGAGCAGTTCTTC
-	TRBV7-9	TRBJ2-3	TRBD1	CASSSTGNTDTQYF	TGTGCCAGCAGCTCGACAGGGAACACAGATACGCAGTATTTT
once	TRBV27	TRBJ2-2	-	CASSFSASYNTGELFF	TGTGCCAGCAGTTTCTCAGCTAGCTATAACACCGGGGAGCTGTTTTTT
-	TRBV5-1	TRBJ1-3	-	CASSLDGLGNTIYF	TGCGCCAGCAGCTTGGATGGACTGGGAAACACCATATATTTT
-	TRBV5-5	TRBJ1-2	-	CASSRVTGHGYTF	TGTGCCAGCAGCAGGGTGACAGGCCATGGCTACACCTTC
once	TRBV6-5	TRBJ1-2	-	CASSRDRGYTF	TGTGCCAGCAGTAGAGATCGGGGCTACACCTTC
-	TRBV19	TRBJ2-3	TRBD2	CASSRGGTSTDTQYF	TGTGCCAGTAGTCGGGGGGGTACTAGCACAGATACGCAGTATTTT